The TCR beta chain under discussion was sequenced for a study of shared clonotypes between healthy human individuals. The CDR3 is 13 amino acids. CDR1 is SGHDN, CDR2 FVKESK, per germline. V was cut by 2 bases and J by 7 bases, with 11 bases left in between. The naive CD8 fraction comprised CD45RO-negative cells positively selected for CCR7 and excluded terminally differentiated effector memory CD45RA+ cells. Donors, healthy HIV-negative adults, lacked recent acute infections or vaccinations. TCRdb's copy holds only in-frame clones and misses some; the assay was immunoSEQ multiplex PCR. Of some 2 million clones in the sample, approximately 95% were seen once. The study's findings and limits: Investigators collected only blood, and repertoires in tissues likely differ. When compared with the clonotypes that were shared by all four sorted-subset donors, the non-shared clonotypes turned out to have lower generation probabilities.

To note about this clone: Antigen: not known.

The TCR sequence derives from a man between 18 and 35 years old in good health. Sequencing was done on a sample of naive CD8+ T cells sorted from blood. The genes are TRBV14 and TRBJ2-5; no reliable D call. CDR3 DNA sequence: TGTGCCAGCAGCCAATACTCCGGAGCGACCCAGTACTTC. Translated, it gives CASSQYSGATQYF. Drawing the rest from reference TRBV14 and TRBJ2-5, the complete variable domain is EAGVTQFPSHSVIEKGQTVTLRCDPISGHDNLYWYRRVMGKEIKFLLHFVKESKQDESGMPNNRFLAERTGGTYSTLKVQPAELEDSGVYFCASSQYSGATQYFGPGTRLLVL.